Following are 29 T cell receptor beta chains from one sample sequenced in a study of blood T cell repertoires in COVID-19. Produced via immunoSEQ multiplex PCR; TCRdb's table is partial and in-frame only. The table shows just over 650,000 clones, with around 89% occurring only once. The sample comprised peripheral blood. These receptors were collected from a woman aged 18-30 years with acute or convalescent COVID-19.

The chain recombines TRBV5-1 with TRBJ1-2, with D perhaps TRBD1 (5 bases). The germline V and J ends were trimmed by 4 bases and 2 bases, with 12 bases remaining between them. Germline CDR1 and CDR2: SGHRS and YFSETQ. The length of the CDR3 is 14 residues. The CDR3 reads CASSPSGSNYGYTF. The CDR3 bases are TGCGCCAGCAGCCCCTCAGGGTCCAACTATGGCTACACCTTC.

This clone was recorded once. Other DNA sequences within the sample encode an identical CDR3. The chain combines TRBV27 with TRBJ1-3, with 7 positions matching TRBD1. The junction had 5 bases not matched to a gene; V was cut back by 5 bases and J by 4 bases. The CDR3 is 14 residues long. Germline V gives CDR1 MNHEY, CDR2 SMNVEV (reference sequence). CDR3 nucleotides: TGTGCCAGCAGTCCGACAGGGCTAGGAAACACCATATATTTT. It translates to CASSPTGLGNTIYF.

V is TRBV30 and J is TRBJ1-1; 10 bases are a match to TRBD1. This CDR3 is 17 amino acids long. Trimming took 7 bases from V and 3 from J; bases not matched to a gene: 17. Germline loops: CDR1 GTSNPN, CDR2 SVGIG (reference sequence). The CDR3 DNA sequence: TGTGCCTTGACAACCGGGACAGGGGTTTTTAGGGACACTGAAGCTTTCTTT. Translating it yields CALTTGTGVFRDTEAFF.

This chain connects TRBV11-2 to TRBJ2-7; D gene uncertain. The CDR3 is 14 amino acids. Trimming took off 1 base at V and 1 base at J, with 8 bases between the two ends. The germline CDR1 and CDR2 sequences are SGHAT and FQNNGV. CDR3 region: CASSLGDGSYEQYF. The CDR3 region has the DNA TGTGCCAGCAGCTTAGGAGACGGGTCCTACGAGCAGTACTTC.

The CDR3 loop reads CATSERTGPNEQFF. The CDR3 DNA reads as TGTGCCACCAGTGAGAGGACAGGTCCCAATGAGCAGTTCTTC. The chain uses TRBV24-1 and TRBJ2-1; 7 bases are shared with TRBD1. The CDR3 has 14 amino acids. Losses at the gene ends were 4 bases for V and 6 bases for J; bases not matched to a gene: 5. Germline values: CDR1 KGHDR, CDR2 SFDVKD.

The chain carries TRBV25-1 and TRBJ1-1; D remains unclear. Looked up from germline, CDR1 is MGHDK and CDR2 is SYGVNS. V was trimmed by 3 bases and J by 10 bases, leaving 15 bases between them. This CDR3 has 13 amino acids. Written as DNA, the CDR3 is TGTGCCAGCAGTGATCTCCCCGGAGTGTCAGCTTTCTTT. Protein sequence: CASSDLPGVSAFF. The full variable domain, in which reference TRBV25-1 and TRBJ1-1 provide the parts outside the CDR3, is EADIYQTPRYLVIGTGKKITLECSQTMGHDKMYWYQQDPGMELHLIHYSYGVNSTEKGDLSSESTVSRIRTEHFPLTLESARPSHTSQYLCASSDLPGVSAFFGQGTRLTVV.

The V and J genes are TRBV9 and TRBJ2-7; D perhaps matches TRBD2 (6 bases). The CDR3 totals 15 residues. The germline V and J ends were trimmed by 4 bases and 2 bases, with 16 bases remaining between them. Germline CDR1 SGDLS, CDR2 YYNGEE. The CDR3 nucleotides are TGTGCCAGCAGCCCGCGGCTCACGGGGGCCTACGAGCAGTACTTC. Residues: CASSPRLTGAYEQYF.

This chain's CDR3 is CASHAGAKNIQYF. The CDR3 DNA follows: TGTGCCAGCCATGCGGGGGCCAAAAACATTCAGTACTTC. The chain is built from TRBV2 and TRBJ2-4; maybe TRBD2 (6 bases). Germline loops: CDR1 SNHLY, CDR2 FYNNEI. CDR3 size: 13 residues. V shed 8 bases and J shed 1 base, with 9 bases lying between them.

The chain recombines TRBV10-3 with TRBJ2-2, with D possibly TRBD1 on 5 matching bases. Germline V lookup: CDR1 ENHRY, CDR2 SYGVKD. The CDR3 totals 17 residues. Trimming cost V 2 bases and J 1 base, with 14 bases left between them. CDR3 in amino acids: CAISELDSRRNTGELFF. Here the CDR3 DNA reads TGTGCCATCAGTGAGCTTGACAGCCGCCGGAACACCGGGGAGCTGTTTTTT.

The chain recombines TRBV6-5 with TRBJ1-3; D ambiguous. Germline V gene lookup returns CDR1 MNHEY and CDR2 SVGAGI. V gave up 6 bases and J gave up 0 bases, with 9 bases separating them. CDR3 length: 14 amino acids. CDR3: CASRSGVSGNTIYF. DNA of the CDR3: TGTGCCAGCAGGTCAGGTGTCTCTGGAAACACCATATATTTT.

The DNA of the CDR3 is TGTGCCAGCAGTTTAAGGGGGACCGGGGGGGCGAGGGGCACTGAAGCTTTCTTT. It yields the protein CASSLRGTGGARGTEAFF. The genes are TRBV27 and TRBJ1-1; a possible D gene is TRBD1 (6 bases). Trimming left V 2 bases short and J 4 bases short, with 23 bases between. This CDR3 contains 18 residues. Germline lookup yields CDR1 MNHEY and CDR2 SMNVEV (reference sequence).

This clone was detected only once. J is TRBJ2-5 and V is TRBV15; D gene uncertain. Trimming left V 1 base short and J 4 bases short, with 16 bases between. The CDR3 runs 16 residues. Looked up from germline, CDR1 is LNHNV and CDR2 is YYDKDF (reference sequence). The CDR3 DNA follows: TGTGCCACCAGCAGAGGCGAGGCGGCACAAGCAGAGACCCAGTACTTC. Protein sequence: CATSRGEAAQAETQYF.

V and J are TRBV12-5 and TRBJ1-2; no clear D. Trimming stripped 1 base from V and 0 bases from J, with 15 bases between. Germline V gene sequence: CDR1 LGHNT, CDR2 FRNRAP. The CDR3 extends over 17 amino acids. The CDR3 is CASGLGAYPDTNYGYTF. The CDR3 DNA follows: TGTGCTAGTGGTTTGGGCGCTTACCCCGACACTAACTATGGCTACACCTTC.

The chain employs TRBV7-9 and TRBJ2-7; 7 bases are shared with TRBD1. CDR1 is SEHNR and CDR2 is FQNEAQ in the germline V gene (reference sequence). Germline trimming cut 5 bases from V and 3 bases from J; bases unmatched to any gene: 7. The CDR3 is 14 residues long. The CDR3 sequence is CASSNRDSYYEQYF. In nucleotides, the CDR3 is TGTGCCAGCAGCAACCGGGACAGCTACTACGAGCAGTACTTC.

V and J are TRBV7-9 and TRBJ2-7; 11 nucleotides agree with TRBD1. This CDR3 has 15 residues. Germline V lookup: CDR1 SEHNR, CDR2 FQNEAQ (reference sequence). J was trimmed by 2 bases and V by 4 bases; bases with no gene match: 4. This chain's CDR3 is CASSSPGQGAYEQYF. The DNA of the CDR3 is TGTGCCAGCAGCTCTCCGGGACAGGGGGCCTACGAGCAGTACTTC.

The chain uses TRBV5-4 and TRBJ2-6; 8 bases map to TRBD1. The CDR3 spans 20 residues. V lost 1 base to trimming and J lost 0 bases; unmatched junction nucleotides: 12. Germline CDR1 reads SGHNT; CDR2 reads YYREEE (reference sequence). Written as DNA, the CDR3 is TGTGCCAGCAGCTTGTCGAGATCGAGGACAGGGCCCTCTGGGGCCAACGTCCTGACTTTC. Protein product: CASSLSRSRTGPSGANVLTF.

This rearrangement joins TRBV3-1 (or the pseudogene TRBV3-2) to TRBJ2-7; a weak D match, TRBD1 (6 bases). Germline CDR1 is LGHDT and CDR2 is YNNKEL (reference sequence). CDR3 size: 14 residues. Trimming took 3 bases from V and 2 from J, leaving 11 bases between them. Written as DNA, the CDR3 is TGTGCCAGCAGCCAGAGGGGGAGCCCCTACGAGCAGTACTTC. Translated: CASSQRGSPYEQYF.

The rearrangement uses TRBV18 and TRBJ1-5; D is perhaps TRBD1 (6 bases). V was clipped by 6 bases and J by 0 bases, with 12 bases between them. The CDR3 contains 15 residues. Germline values: CDR1 KGHSH, CDR2 LQKENI. Here the CDR3 reads CASSFQGHSNQPQHF. The CDR3 DNA reads TGTGCCAGCTCCTTTCAGGGACATAGCAATCAGCCCCAGCATTTT.

The chain links TRBV30 to TRBJ1-6; 8 bases agree with TRBD1. Unmatched junction bases numbered 10, after V lost 2 bases and J lost 7 bases. Germline CDR1 and CDR2: GTSNPN and SVGIG (reference sequence). The length of the CDR3 is 16 residues. CDR3 DNA sequence: TGTGCCTGGAGTCCACGGACAGGGTCGTTGAATTCACCCCTCCACTTT. Translation gives CAWSPRTGSLNSPLHF.

This clone was detected only once. The chain combines TRBV5-1 with TRBJ2-3, with 7 bases lining up with TRBD1. CDR3 size: 15 residues. Trimming removed 6 bases from V and 1 base from J; junction bases left unmatched: 8. The germline V gene has CDR1 SGHRS and CDR2 YFSETQ. CDR3 nucleotide sequence: TGCGCCAGCACTAGGACAGGACGGGGCACAGATACGCAGTATTTT. Translation gives CASTRTGRGTDTQYF. The variable domain in full, completed from reference TRBV5-1 and TRBJ2-3, reads KAGVTQTPRYLIKTRGQQVTLSCSPISGHRSVSWYQQTPGQGLQFLFEYFSETQRNKGNFPGRFSGRQFSNSRSEMNVSTLELGDSALYLCASTRTGRGTDTQYFGPGTRLTVL.

The J gene is TRBJ1-1, the V gene TRBV29-1; the D gene is possibly TRBD1 (5 bases). The CDR3 loop spans 15 amino acids. Germline loops: CDR1 SQVTM, CDR2 ANQGSEA. Between the trimmed V and J ends, which lost 2 bases and 3 bases, there was a span of 16 bases. CDR3 sequence reads: CSVESGGVFDTEAFF. The CDR3 bases are TGCAGCGTTGAATCGGGAGGGGTATTTGACACTGAAGCTTTCTTT.

The gene calls are TRBV4-1 and TRBJ1-1, with 10 bases that match TRBD1. In germline, CDR1 is MGHRA, CDR2 YSYEKL. CDR3 size: 16 residues. Trimming took 4 bases from V and 4 from J; bases not matched to a gene: 9. CDR3 nucleotide sequence: TGCGCCAGCAGCCGTGGACAGGGGGGTCGGGGCACTGAAGCTTTCTTT. It is translated as CASSRGQGGRGTEAFF.

V usage is TRBV5-5 and J usage is TRBJ1-2; maybe TRBD1 (5 bases). CDR1 SGHKS and CDR2 YYEKEE come from the germline V gene (reference sequence). The CDR3 runs 13 residues. Trimming stripped 4 bases from V and 8 bases from J, with 15 bases between. CDR3 nucleotide sequence: TGTGCCAGCAGCCCCCGGGGGAGTGGAGGCTACACCTTC. Translation: CASSPRGSGGYTF.

In DNA form, the CDR3 reads TGCGCCAGCAGCTTGGGGCGTGCAGGGCCCCAGCAGTTCTTC. Its translation is CASSLGRAGPQQFF. The chain links TRBV5-1 to TRBJ2-1, with D possibly matching TRBD1 (5 bases). Trimming took 0 bases from V and 11 from J, leaving 15 bases between them. The V gene's germline CDR1 is SGHRS and CDR2 YFSETQ. This CDR3 spans 14 amino acids. Full variable domain (rest looked up from reference TRBV5-1 and TRBJ2-1): KAGVTQTPRYLIKTRGQQVTLSCSPISGHRSVSWYQQTPGQGLQFLFEYFSETQRNKGNFPGRFSGRQFSNSRSEMNVSTLELGDSALYLCASSLGRAGPQQFFGPGTRLTVL.

This chain joins TRBV5-6 and TRBJ1-5; tentatively, D is TRBD1 (6 bases). Trimming cost V 4 bases and J 3 bases, with 17 bases left between them. CDR3 size: 16 residues. Germline assignment: CDR1 SGHDT and CDR2 YYEEEE. Written as DNA, the CDR3 is TGTGCCAGCAGCCTAGGGGGTAGGCACCTCAATCAGCCCCAGCATTTT. This codes for CASSLGGRHLNQPQHF.

The chain has TRBV7-9 and TRBJ1-4, with a weak D call TRBD1 (5 bases). This CDR3 has 15 residues. The V gene lost 5 bases and the J gene lost 4 bases, with 14 bases spanning the gap. The germline CDR1 and CDR2 sequences are SEHNR and FQNEAQ (reference sequence). CDR3 DNA sequence: TGTGCCAGCAGCCGGATAGGGGCCATTAATGAAAAACTGTTTTTT. This gives the protein CASSRIGAINEKLFF.

V and J are TRBV7-2 and TRBJ1-2; D is ambiguous. This CDR3 spans 9 amino acids. Per germline, CDR1 SGHTA and CDR2 FQGNSA. In DNA form, the CDR3 reads TGTGGGGCTTTTCATGGCTACACCTTC. Its translation is CGAFHGYTF.

The rearrangement joins TRBV5-1 to TRBJ2-7, with 7 bases aligning to TRBD2. Per the germline V gene, CDR1 is SGHRS and CDR2 is YFSETQ. The junction had 10 bases not matched to a gene; V was cut back by 4 bases and J by 6 bases. This CDR3 contains 14 residues. CDR3 residues: CASSAGTTLREQYF. In DNA, the CDR3 is TGCGCCAGCAGCGCCGGGACTACCCTGCGCGAGCAGTACTTC.

The V call is TRBV10-3, the J call TRBJ2-1; TRBD2 aligns across 12 bases. In germline, CDR1 is ENHRY, CDR2 SYGVKD. This CDR3 has 14 amino acids. Trimming removed 5 bases from V and 6 bases from J; junction bases left unmatched: 2. For the CDR3, the DNA is TGTGCCATCAGTACGACTAGCGGGGGCAATGAGCAGTTCTTC. As protein: CAISTTSGGNEQFF.